This T cell receptor beta chain is from a study of CD8 T cells in ankylosing spondylitis. Deletions cut 1 base from V and 4 bases from J, with 14 bases between. Germline CDR1 is MNHEY and CDR2 is SVGAGI. CDR3 size: 16 residues. One entry per CDR3 protein, called by TCRdb with MiXCR from the 5' RACE reads. The sample includes approximately 150,000 distinct CDR3 sequences, over 15% of them seen just once. This clonotype has more than one count but fewer than ten. Its antigen remains unidentified. Study-level findings and limits: Among TCR beta sequences, a motif of eight highly homologous variants appeared characteristic of ankylosing spondylitis blood.

V usage is TRBV6-5 and J usage is TRBJ2-1; the D is unclear. The sequence came from a male donor with ankylosing spondylitis. Sequencing used blood, either unsorted or a sorted T cell fraction (not recorded which). Here the CDR3 DNA reads TGTGCCAGCAGTTACTTGCAGTATCCCGGTTACAATGAGCAGTTCTTC. This codes for CASSYLQYPGYNEQFF.